A single sample gave rise to the 9 T cell receptor beta chains below, sequenced in a study of early T cells in non-severe SARS-CoV-2 infection listed by TCRdb under 2021. Library creation used 5' RACE. The sample was run on a NextSeq 500. The public reads were quality trimmed at Q25 with fastp and then assembled into clones with MiXCR by TCRdb, keeping productive beta chains. Each entry is one CDR3 protein sequence, shown with its most common DNA and genes. The sample table records about 82,000 distinct CDR3 sequences; about 13% of these occur just once. The top ten hold about 6.4% of the sample. The sequenced material came from whole blood. These receptors all come from an adult who was a healthcare worker with PCR-confirmed SARS-CoV-2 infection or an uninfected control (not recorded which).

There are a few counts of this clonotype. The chain links TRBV7-3 to TRBJ1-1; TRBD1 is a possible D gene (5 bases). Germline CDR1 is SGHTA and CDR2 is FQGTGA. V lost 5 bases to trimming and J lost 5 bases, with 15 bases between them. The CDR3 is 14 amino acids. CDR3 DNA sequence: TGTGCCAGCAGCCCTCAGGGCGGTAGTACTGAAGCTTTCTTT. This encodes CASSPQGGSTEAFF.

This clonotype has only a few counts. The rearrangement links TRBV20-1 to TRBJ2-1, with 10 bases aligning to TRBD2. The CDR3 spans 15 residues. V gave up 6 bases and J gave up 4 bases; unmatched junction bases: 9. Germline CDR1 and CDR2: DFQATT and SNEGSKA (reference sequence). This chain's CDR3 is CSADSGTSEYNEQFF. The CDR3, as DNA: TGCAGTGCGGACTCCGGGACTAGCGAGTACAATGAGCAGTTCTTC.

This clonotype has a count of ten or more. The chain employs TRBV20-1 and TRBJ2-7; the D gene is possibly TRBD2 (6 bases). CDR3 length equals 16 residues. V was pared by 1 base and J by 0 bases, with 16 bases between. The germline V gene encodes CDR1 DFQATT and CDR2 SNEGSKA (reference sequence). CDR3 nucleotide sequence: TGCAGTGCTAGAGTGGACTACCCTTCAACCTCCTACGAGCAGTACTTC. As protein: CSARVDYPSTSYEQYF.

Ten or more counts support this clonotype. This chain links TRBV10-3 with TRBJ2-5; TRBD2 matches at 13 bases. CDR3 size: 16 residues. Germline CDR1 and CDR2: ENHRY and SYGVKD. The V segment lost 6 bases and the J segment 1 base; nucleotides outside the gene matches: 5. Written as DNA, the CDR3 is TGTGCCATCAGCAAAGGGACTAGCGGGGCCCAAGAGACCCAGTACTTC. Translating gives CAISKGTSGAQETQYF.

This chain uses TRBV27 with TRBJ1-4, with 9 bases that match TRBD1. With 3 bases clipped from V and 0 bases from J, the junction kept 5 bases outside the gene matches. The CDR3 is 17 residues long. The germline V gene has CDR1 MNHEY and CDR2 SMNVEV (reference sequence). This CDR3 is CASSFTGQGPTNEKLFF. CDR3 DNA sequence: TGTGCCAGCAGTTTCACGGGACAGGGCCCAACTAATGAAAAACTGTTTTTT.

V gene TRBV2 combines with J gene TRBJ2-7, with TRBD2 identical over 9 bases. The germline V gene encodes CDR1 SNHLY and CDR2 FYNNEI. V shed 3 bases, J shed 5 bases, and the junction held 5 bases outside the gene matches. This CDR3 has 14 residues. As DNA, the CDR3 is TGTGCCAGCAGTGAGGGGGCTAGCGGGAACGAGCAGTACTTC. It is translated as CASSEGASGNEQYF.

Of note for this clonotype: This sequence may be a read error, since a much larger clone differs from it by one base. The chain couples TRBV7-2 to TRBJ2-3; D remains unclear. In germline, CDR1 is SGHTA, CDR2 FQGNSA. The CDR3 length is 14 residues. The CDR3 sequence: CANSLNTGTDTQYF. In DNA, the CDR3 is TGTGCCAACAGCTTAAATACGGGCACAGATACGCAGTATTTT. The whole variable domain, remainder taken from reference TRBV7-2 and TRBJ2-3, is GAGVSQSPSNKVTEKGKDVELRCDPISGHTALYWYRQSLGQGLEFLIYFQGNSAPDKSGLPSDRFSAERTGGSVSTLTIQRTQQEDSAVYLCANSLNTGTDTQYFGPGTRLTVL.

This chain joins TRBV30 and TRBJ2-7; D remains ambiguous. CDR1 is GTSNPN and CDR2 is SVGIG in the germline V gene (reference sequence). The CDR3 has 11 residues. V was clipped by 4 bases and J by 2 bases, with 6 bases between them. CDR3 region: CAWKQAYEQYF. DNA for the CDR3: TGTGCCTGGAAACAAGCCTACGAGCAGTACTTC.

This clonotype was detected only a few times. The V gene is TRBV10-3, the J gene TRBJ2-3; no clear D gene. Germline assignment: CDR1 ENHRY and CDR2 SYGVKD. The V end was cut by 4 bases, the J end by 0 bases, with 8 bases between. This CDR3 has 14 amino acids. CDR3: CAISATGSTDTQYF. The CDR3 DNA reads TGTGCCATCAGTGCAACTGGAAGCACAGATACGCAGTATTTT.